This T cell receptor (beta chain) was captured by sequencing in a study of human T cells and chemical hapten exposure. Study-level information: Minor pooled library volume differences mainly drove per-sample TCR yield variation.

Source study methods: TCRs per sample had a median of 95,638 and ranged from about 20,000 to 700,000. MiXCR was run by TCRdb on the RACE reads, yielding one entry per CDR3 protein. TCRdb's processing, not the study's, gives the V and J calls here. The sample includes 100,000 or so distinct CDR3 sequences, under 40% of them seen just once. Regarding time point: patch test 3, about 24 weeks after DPC sensitization. Treatment here: therapeutic diphenylcyclopropenone sensitization with weekly scalp DPC. Unfractionated whole blood was the source of the extracted total RNA. The CDR3 contains 14 residues. V gave up 4 bases and J gave up 2 bases; unmatched junction bases: 4.

This sequence was found in a man aged 35-49 years with alopecia areata. Some clones in this sample may be carry-over from other donors' samples. V usage is TRBV12-3 or TRBV12-4 and J usage is TRBJ1-1; TRBD1 matches at 7 bases. The material sequenced was whole blood, taken in connection with sensitization to the hapten diphenylcyclopropenone (DPC). CDR3 DNA sequence: TGTGCCAGCAGTTGGGACAGCTTCAACACTGAAGCTTTCTTT. Its protein is CASSWDSFNTEAFF.